Below are 21 T cell receptor beta chains sequenced from a single sample in a study of blood T cell repertoires in COVID-19. TCRdb's table, derived via immunoSEQ multiplex PCR, lists solely in-frame clones and lacks some. The sample shows approximately 83,000 clones, about 75% of them seen only once. Sequencing was carried out using peripheral blood. The receptors were sampled from a woman of 80 years or more with acute or convalescent COVID-19.

The CDR3 reads CASSEIWGGVNIQYF. The CDR3, as DNA: TGTGCCAGCAGTGAAATATGGGGGGGCGTCAACATTCAGTACTTC. The chain combines TRBV6-1 with TRBJ2-4, with a tentative D call TRBD2 (7 bases). Germline V gives CDR1 MNHNS, CDR2 SASEGT. V was pared by 2 bases and J by 7 bases, with 15 bases between. The CDR3 has 15 amino acids.

The chain carries TRBV2 and TRBJ2-5; TRBD2 agrees at 10 bases. Germline V lookup: CDR1 SNHLY, CDR2 FYNNEI. J lost 5 bases, V lost 7 bases, and 7 bases had no gene match. CDR3 length equals 14 residues. The CDR3 sequence: CASKSGTSAETQYF. DNA for the CDR3: TGTGCCAGCAAGTCCGGGACTAGCGCGGAGACCCAGTACTTC. Supplemented by reference TRBV2 and TRBJ2-5, the full variable domain reads EPEVTQTPSHQVTQMGQEVILRCVPISNHLYFYWYRQILGQKVEFLVSFYNNEISEKSEIFDDQFSVERPDGSNFTLKIRSTKLEDSAMYFCASKSGTSAETQYFGPGTRLLVL.

CDR3 loop: CASSYSGTGGEKLFF. As DNA, the CDR3 is TGTGCCAGCAGTTACTCCGGGACAGGGGGAGAAAAACTGTTTTTT. V gene TRBV6-5 combines with J gene TRBJ1-4; 11 positions match TRBD1. In germline, CDR1 is MNHEY, CDR2 SVGAGI. CDR3 size: 15 residues. After removal of 0 bases from V and 8 bases from J, the junction contained 2 bases not matched to a gene.

The chain joins TRBV5-4 to TRBJ2-1; 11 nucleotides agree with TRBD1. Germline assignment: CDR1 SGHNT and CDR2 YYREEE (reference sequence). J lost 6 bases, V lost 4 bases, and 9 bases had no gene match. The CDR3 totals 16 residues. CDR3 in DNA: TGTGCCAGCAGCCCGGGACAGGGGGTAAACTCCAATGAGCAGTTCTTC. Its translation is CASSPGQGVNSNEQFF.

The CDR3 coding sequence is TGTGCCACCAGCAGCGACAGGGGGCCCTACGAGCAGTACTTC. Protein sequence: CATSSDRGPYEQYF. The gene calls are TRBV15 and TRBJ2-7; 10 positions agree with TRBD1. Germline CDR1 LNHNV, CDR2 YYDKDF (reference sequence). The trim removed 3 bases at V and 2 bases at J, leaving 1 base unmatched. The CDR3 has 14 amino acids.

The CDR3 loop is CASSVGVTEGIQYF. The CDR3 DNA reads TGTGCCAGCAGCGTAGGGGTCACAGAAGGCATTCAGTACTTC. This sequence joins TRBV9 and TRBJ2-4; D not resolved. Trimming took 0 bases from V and 9 from J, leaving 13 bases between them. CDR1 is SGDLS, CDR2 YYNGEE, per germline. There are 14 residues in the CDR3.

In its sample, this clone was seen a few times. V is TRBV5-6 and J is TRBJ1-1, with D possibly TRBD1 on 6 matching bases. The CDR3 extends over 14 amino acids. V dropped 6 bases and J dropped 0 bases, with 12 bases sitting between them. CDR1 is SGHDT, CDR2 YYEEEE, per germline. DNA of the CDR3: TGTGCCAGCACCCACAGGGTGATGAACACTGAAGCTTTCTTT. This gives the protein CASTHRVMNTEAFF. The full variable domain, with the rest looked up from reference TRBV5-6 and TRBJ1-1, is DAGVTQSPTHLIKTRGQQVTLRCSPKSGHDTVSWYQQALGQGPQFIFQYYEEEERQRGNFPDRFSGHQFPNYSSELNVNALLLGDSALYLCASTHRVMNTEAFFGQGTRLTVV.

J is TRBJ2-4 and V is TRBV19; 8 bases agree with TRBD1. V lost 3 bases and J lost 4; bases outside the gene matches: 8. CDR1 LNHDA and CDR2 SQIVND come from the germline V gene (reference sequence). This CDR3 has 16 amino acids. CDR3 protein: CASSIWGDRLKNIQYF. The CDR3 DNA reads as TGTGCCAGTAGTATTTGGGGGGACAGGTTAAAAAACATTCAGTACTTC.

Turning to this clone: In the same sample, other DNA sequences code for this CDR3. The chain uses TRBV7-2 and TRBJ2-7; TRBD1 matches at 9 bases. The CDR3 has 14 amino acids. Trimming took 3 bases from V and 1 from J; bases not matched to a gene: 1. CDR1 is SGHTA, CDR2 FQGNSA, per germline. The CDR3 sequence is CASSLDRGSYEQYF. CDR3 DNA: TGTGCCAGCAGCTTGGACAGGGGTTCCTACGAGCAGTACTTC.

The chain is built from TRBV7-9 and TRBJ2-3; tentatively, D is TRBD1 (5 bases). The CDR3 contains 12 residues. The V end lost 4 bases, the J end lost 4 bases, and 6 bases lay between the germline ends. Germline loops: CDR1 SEHNR, CDR2 FQNEAQ (reference sequence). CDR3 DNA sequence: TGTGCCAGCAGCTCCAGGGCAGATACGCAGTATTTT. Encoded protein: CASSSRADTQYF.

The chain has TRBV9 and TRBJ2-2; weak D call: TRBD2 (6 bases). This CDR3 comprises 14 residues. Germline loops: CDR1 SGDLS, CDR2 YYNGEE. The V end lost 2 bases, the J end lost 3 bases, and 8 bases lay between the germline ends. The CDR3 spells CASSVGTYTGELFF. DNA of the CDR3: TGTGCCAGCAGCGTGGGGACTTACACCGGGGAGCTGTTTTTT.

The chain couples TRBV6-5 to TRBJ1-4; weak D call: TRBD1 (6 bases). Trimming stripped 7 bases from V and 7 bases from J, with 19 bases between. This CDR3 contains 15 residues. The V gene's germline CDR1 is MNHEY and CDR2 SVGAGI. The CDR3 protein is CASTPRGPLAEKLFF. The CDR3 DNA reads TGTGCCAGCACCCCCAGGGGCCCGTTGGCTGAAAAACTGTTTTTT.

The CDR3, as DNA: TGTGCCAGCAGCCCGAGACAGGGGACGGACGAGCAGTACTTC. Its protein product is CASSPRQGTDEQYF. The genes are TRBV5-4 and TRBJ2-7, with 8 bases lining up with TRBD1. The germline CDR1 and CDR2 sequences are SGHNT and YYREEE (reference sequence). Trimming at V came to 4 bases and at J to 5 bases, leaving 8 bases not matched to a gene. The CDR3 runs 14 residues.

The chain recombines TRBV25-1 with TRBJ2-1, with 7 positions matching TRBD2. Germline CDR1 is MGHDK and CDR2 is SYGVNS. The V gene end was trimmed by 2 bases and the J gene end by 7 bases; junction bases not matched to a gene: 5. This CDR3 comprises 14 residues. CDR3 region: CASSEAGVPNEQFF. In DNA, the CDR3 is TGTGCCAGCAGTGAAGCGGGAGTTCCAAATGAGCAGTTCTTC.

This rearrangement joins TRBV9 to TRBJ1-3, with D hard to call. Germline V gives CDR1 SGDLS, CDR2 YYNGEE. The CDR3 length is 14 residues. V gave up 4 bases and J gave up 3 bases, with 11 bases separating them. Here the CDR3 DNA reads TGTGCCAGCAGCCCCGAGAGTTTTGGAAACACCATATATTTT. Translation gives CASSPESFGNTIYF.

The gene calls are TRBV28 and TRBJ1-2; 8 bases align to TRBD1. This CDR3 is 13 amino acids long. J lost 4 bases, V lost 5 bases, and 3 bases had no gene match. Germline V gene data show CDR1 as MDHEN and CDR2 as SYDVKM. The CDR3 region is CASSTGGGYGYTF. The CDR3 DNA reads TGTGCCAGCAGTACAGGGGGAGGCTATGGCTACACCTTC.

The chain couples TRBV5-5 to TRBJ1-5; 9 bases map to TRBD1. CDR3 size: 16 residues. Per germline, CDR1 SGHKS and CDR2 YYEKEE (reference sequence). V lost 4 bases and J lost 0; bases outside the gene matches: 5. As DNA, the CDR3 is TGTGCCAGCAGCCGGGGACAGGGAAGTAGCAATCAGCCCCAGCATTTT. This codes for CASSRGQGSSNQPQHF.

The CDR3: CASSEDPRGAIYGYTF. CDR3 nucleotides: TGTGCCAGCAGTGAAGACCCTCGGGGGGCGATCTATGGCTACACCTTC. V and J are TRBV6-1 and TRBJ1-2, with a tentative D call TRBD1 (6 bases). This CDR3 comprises 16 residues. Per germline, CDR1 MNHNS and CDR2 SASEGT. The germline V and J ends were trimmed by 1 base and 4 bases, with 16 bases remaining between them.

The chain joins TRBV19 to TRBJ2-3; D perhaps matches TRBD2 (6 bases). The CDR3 spans 12 residues. CDR1 and CDR2 (germline): LNHDA, SQIVND (reference sequence). V lost 5 bases and J lost 7, with 10 bases in between. CDR3 coding DNA: TGTGCCAGTAGTGCGGGACCCTATACGCAGTATTTT. This codes for CASSAGPYTQYF.

The V and J genes are TRBV18 and TRBJ1-1; TRBD1 matches 7 bases. V gave up 4 bases and J gave up 1 base; unmatched junction bases: 9. The length of the CDR3 is 16 residues. The germline gives CDR1 KGHSH, CDR2 LQKENI. The CDR3 sequence is CASSQGQRTGNTEAFF. The CDR3, as DNA: TGTGCCAGCTCACAGGGGCAGAGGACAGGGAACACTGAAGCTTTCTTT.

The CDR3 is CASSYGTGRTDTQYF. For the CDR3, the DNA is TGTGCCAGCAGTTACGGGACCGGGAGAACAGATACGCAGTATTTT. V usage is TRBV6-5 and J usage is TRBJ2-3, with D possibly matching TRBD2 (6 bases). The V gene's germline CDR1 is MNHEY and CDR2 SVGAGI. The CDR3 runs to 15 residues. V was clipped by 2 bases and J by 3 bases, with 12 bases between them.